The present T cell receptor beta chain was sequenced within a study of T cell repertoires in cytomegalovirus infection. TCRdb re-called the reads with MiXCR, one entry per CDR3 protein. The sample contains approximately 49,000 distinct CDR3 sequences, 20% of which appear only once. The V and J ends lost 0 bases and 4 bases, in that order; junction bases with no gene match: 4. The CDR3 is 15 amino acids. Per germline, CDR1 SGHNT and CDR2 YYREEE (reference sequence). This clonotype has a count of ten or more. Its antigen is not known. Sequenced material: CD8+ T cells from cultured PBMCs, taken from culture after CMV antigen stimulation. The genes are TRBV5-4 and TRBJ1-1; 9 bases are shared with TRBD1. This clonotype was obtained from a human donor in good health (CMV status not recorded). Some clones in this sample may be carry-over from other donors' samples. The CDR3 is CASSLEDRGTTEAFF. The CDR3 region has the DNA TGTGCCAGCAGCTTGGAGGACAGGGGTACCACTGAAGCTTTCTTT.